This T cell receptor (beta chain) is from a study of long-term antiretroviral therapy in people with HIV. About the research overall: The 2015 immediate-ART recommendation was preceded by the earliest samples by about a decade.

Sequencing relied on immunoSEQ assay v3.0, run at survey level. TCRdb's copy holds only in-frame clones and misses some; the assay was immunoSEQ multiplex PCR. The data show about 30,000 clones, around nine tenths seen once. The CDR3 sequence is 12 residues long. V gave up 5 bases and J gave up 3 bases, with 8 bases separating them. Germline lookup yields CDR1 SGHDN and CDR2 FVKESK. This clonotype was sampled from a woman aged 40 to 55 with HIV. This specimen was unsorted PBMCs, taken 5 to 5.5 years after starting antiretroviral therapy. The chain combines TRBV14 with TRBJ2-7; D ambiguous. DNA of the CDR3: TGTGCCAGCAGCAATCAAGTCTACGAGCAGTACTTC. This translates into CASSNQVYEQYF.